This T cell receptor beta chain came from a study of response to subunit inactivated influenza vaccine. Findings and caveats of the study: With each seasonal influenza vaccination, the authors suggested, few new T cells are recruited.

A remark on this clonotype: Its specificity is not known. A read error is possible here, since a much larger clone lies one base away.

TCRdb re-called the RT-PCR reads with MiXCR, one entry per CDR3 protein. The sample has hundreds of thousands of distinct CDR3 sequences; approximately 9.9% are singletons. Germline V gives CDR1 DFQATT, CDR2 SNEGSKA (reference sequence). Unmatched junction bases numbered 11, after V lost 7 bases and J lost 2 bases. This CDR3 has 15 residues. The clonotype comes from a man between 45 and 60 years old who received an inactivated influenza vaccine. The J gene is TRBJ1-1, the V gene TRBV20-1; 9 nucleotides match TRBD1. The sequencing here drew on PBMCs from blood, taken 35 to 45 days after vaccination. CDR3 in DNA: TGCAGTGACGATGGGCCGGGACAGGGAAACACTGAAGCTTTCTTT. This translates into CSDDGPGQGNTEAFF.